The clone carrying this T cell receptor (beta chain) was observed at least ten times. The antigen is undetermined. This sample was taken from a study of neurological immune-mediated disorders. TCRdb fed the 5' RACE reads into MiXCR, producing one record per CDR3 protein. The data contain tens of thousands of distinct CDR3 sequences, 11% to 15% of them seen just once; the ten biggest clones take up 6% to 7%. Study-wide findings and caveats: None of the CDR3 amino acid sequences of expanded clones were shared across subjects, and this suggested private repertoires in all groups.

Germline trimming cut 3 bases from V and 6 bases from J; bases unmatched to any gene: 8. Germline values: CDR1 MNHNS, CDR2 SASEGT. The CDR3 extends over 15 amino acids. The clonotype comes from a woman between 50 and 59 years old in good health. This chain links TRBV6-1 with TRBJ2-7, with 10 nucleotides matching TRBD2. The sequencing sample was made of PBMCs. The CDR3 DNA follows: TGTGCCAGCAGTGACGGGCCAGCGGGGGGGCCCGAGCAGTACTTC. Residues: CASSDGPAGGPEQYF.